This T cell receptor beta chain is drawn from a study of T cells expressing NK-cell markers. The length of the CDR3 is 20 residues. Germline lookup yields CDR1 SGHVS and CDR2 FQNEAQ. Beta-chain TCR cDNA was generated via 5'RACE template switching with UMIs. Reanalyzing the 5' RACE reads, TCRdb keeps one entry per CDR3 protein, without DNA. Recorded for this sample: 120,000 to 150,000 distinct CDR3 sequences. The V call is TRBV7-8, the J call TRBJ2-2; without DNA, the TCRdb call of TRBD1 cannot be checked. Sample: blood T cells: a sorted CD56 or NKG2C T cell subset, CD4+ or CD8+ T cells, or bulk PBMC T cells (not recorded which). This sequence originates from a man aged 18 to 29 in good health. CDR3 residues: CASSHPGAGRWAGNTGELFF.